One and the same sample provided the 10 T cell receptor beta chains below, sequenced in a study of T-cell memory formation after mild COVID-19 (dated by TCRdb to about 2021). The method was 5' RACE. Instrument used: Illumina NovaSeq 6000. The public reads were reprocessed in TCRdb via fastp at Q25 and MiXCR, keeping in-frame beta chains. Every distinct CDR3 protein forms one entry, paired with its most common genes and DNA. The sample data list 130,000 to 150,000 distinct CDR3 sequences, and roughly 21% of these were observed just once. Of the sample, around 2% is held by the ten largest clones. Sequenced sample: PBMCs or a T cell subset sorted from them (not recorded which). The source is an adult woman who had mild COVID-19 (a few samples of this study predate the infection). The sample titles of this study are shuffled in the database, so cell type and time point are left out; the donor was told from shared clones.

The chain combines TRBV3-1 with TRBJ2-3; D gene uncertain. Per germline, CDR1 LGHDT and CDR2 YNNKEL (reference sequence). V lost 4 bases and J 11 bases, leaving 16 bases between the germline ends. CDR3 length equals 13 residues. The CDR3 here is CASSLTDETGQYF. DNA of the CDR3: TGTGCCAGCAGCCTGACGGATGAGACCGGGCAGTATTTT.

Ten or more counts support this clonotype. The chain carries TRBV12-3 or TRBV12-4 and TRBJ2-7, with 8 bases that match TRBD1. The V gene end was trimmed by 7 bases and the J gene end by 2 bases; junction bases not matched to a gene: 13. The CDR3 has 16 amino acids. The DNA for the CDR3 is TGTGCCAGCAAGGATTCAGGGGGCGCCCGCCCCTACGAGCAGTACTTC. Amino acids: CASKDSGGARPYEQYF.

The chain has TRBV5-6 and TRBJ1-1; D remains unclear. CDR1 and CDR2 (germline): SGHDT, YYEEEE. The CDR3 consists of 17 residues. The germline V and J ends were trimmed by 0 bases and 0 bases, with 15 bases remaining between them. Here the CDR3 DNA reads TGTGCCAGCAGCTTGGTATTTCGGAACGGGTTGAACACTGAAGCTTTCTTT. Translated, it gives CASSLVFRNGLNTEAFF.

The chain links TRBV5-1 to TRBJ2-1; D uncertain. Germline V gene lookup returns CDR1 SGHRS and CDR2 YFSETQ. Between the trimmed V and J ends, which lost 0 bases and 7 bases, there was a span of 5 bases. This CDR3 has 12 amino acids. CDR3 coding DNA: TGCGCCAGCAGCTTGGCCAAAAATGAGCAGTTCTTC. It translates to CASSLAKNEQFF.

This clonotype has just a few counts. The chain carries TRBV12-3 or TRBV12-4 and TRBJ2-7; TRBD2 agrees at 13 bases. The CDR3 covers 19 residues. J was trimmed by 3 bases and V by 5 bases; bases with no gene match: 16. As DNA, the CDR3 is TGTGCCAGCAGTGCCCACCCCCGGACTAGCGGGAGTAATGGCTACGAGCAGTACTTC. Its translation is CASSAHPRTSGSNGYEQYF.

Only a few counts were recorded for this clonotype. V and J are TRBV18 and TRBJ2-7, with D hard to call. Trimming removed 6 bases at V and 1 base at J, with 10 bases between. CDR1 is KGHSH, CDR2 LQKENI, per germline. The CDR3 is made up of 13 amino acids. The CDR3 sequence is CASSTESSYEQYF. The CDR3, as DNA: TGTGCCAGCTCCACCGAATCTTCCTACGAGCAGTACTTC.

This clonotype was picked up a small number of times. The J gene is TRBJ2-3, the V gene TRBV5-1, with D hard to call. V was shortened by 3 bases and J by 3 bases, with 14 bases between the two germline ends. Germline CDR1 is SGHRS and CDR2 is YFSETQ. CDR3 length: 15 residues. The CDR3 nucleotides are TGCGCCAGCAGCTCCGAGAGGATCATAACAGATACGCAGTATTTT. It is translated as CASSSERIITDTQYF.

In its sample, this clonotype was seen a few times. The chain carries TRBV3-1 and TRBJ2-1, with 7 nucleotides matching TRBD2. Germline-derived CDR1 and CDR2 are LGHDT and YNNKEL (reference sequence). The J segment lost 8 bases and the V segment lost 3 bases, leaving 19 bases of the junction unmatched. The CDR3 contains 18 residues. Here the CDR3 reads CASSHRSGGGTRMDEQFF. In DNA form, the CDR3 reads TGTGCCAGCAGCCACCGCTCCGGCGGGGGTACGCGGATGGATGAGCAGTTCTTC.

This clonotype was seen only a few times. This chain uses TRBV18 with TRBJ2-5; D gene ambiguous. V dropped 2 bases and J dropped 2 bases, with 3 bases sitting between them. This CDR3 has 12 amino acids. CDR1 and CDR2 (germline): KGHSH, LQKENI. The CDR3 nucleotides read TGTGCCAGCTCACCAGGGCAAGAGACCCAGTACTTC. Its translation is CASSPGQETQYF.

The genes are TRBV20-1 and TRBJ1-4; D gene unclear. CDR3 size: 14 residues. Trimming pared 6 bases from V and 7 bases from J, leaving 18 bases between. Looked up from germline, CDR1 is DFQATT and CDR2 is SNEGSKA (reference sequence). CDR3 in DNA: TGCAGTGCCCCCCAGGAGGGTGTGAGTGAAAAACTGTTTTTT. Encoded protein: CSAPQEGVSEKLFF.